This record concerns one T cell receptor (beta chain) sequence. Germline V CDR1 and CDR2: MNHEY, SVGEGT. The CDR3 has 15 amino acids. V lost 2 bases, J lost 2 bases, and 12 bases lay in between. This record comes from a study of blood T cell repertoires in COVID-19. Study in general: T cells, B-cell-depleted T cells, or PBMCs supplied cDNA or gDNA.

Source study methods: Reference gene primer amplification gave estimated nucleated cell counts. The data were produced by immunoSEQ multiplex PCR, yet TCRdb's version contains in-frame clones alone and is incomplete. V and J calls and clone size are given by that table; D and trimming were obtained from the DNA. The sample has about 52,000 clones; 85% to 90% are singletons. The sample taken for sequencing was peripheral blood. The TCR was taken from a man in his sixties or seventies with acute or convalescent COVID-19. The chain has TRBV6-2 or TRBV6-3 and TRBJ2-5, with D possibly being TRBD2 (5 bases). The CDR3 region has the DNA TGTGCCAGCAGTTACCTTCCTAGAGGGCAAGAGACCCAGTACTTC. Protein product: CASSYLPRGQETQYF.